Below, 23 T cell receptor beta chains from the same sample are listed, as sequenced in a study of T cell clonality in common variable immunodeficiency. Produced via immunoSEQ multiplex PCR; TCRdb's table is partial and in-frame only. This record lists approximately 44,000 clones, none seen once only, and the top ten clones contain under 11%. Sequencing was done on a sample of peripheral blood mononuclear cells. The source is a person aged 18 to 75 in good health.

At least ten counts were recorded for this clone. The read terminates 3 residues ahead of where the CDR3 ends, so the germline J gene completes it. This sequence joins TRBV6-2 or TRBV6-3 and TRBJ1-5; 7 bases align to TRBD1. The CDR3 contains 12 residues. The germline CDR1 and CDR2 sequences are MNHEY and SVGEGT. The CDR3: CASSYAGGPQHF. The sequenced part of the CDR3 DNA is TGTGCCAGCAGTTACGCAGGGGGACCC.

This clone has a count of ten or more. The read falls 3 residues short of the CDR3 end, and the missing part is taken from the germline J gene. This sequence joins TRBV5-1 and TRBJ1-4; TRBD1 might be the D (6 bases). The CDR3 contains 16 residues. Germline CDR1 SGHRS, CDR2 YFSETQ. V was trimmed by 2 bases and J by 8 bases, leaving 19 bases between them. The DNA read from the CDR3 is TGCGCCAGCAGCTTTTCCGGGGGGGGGCCTGACGAAAAA. This codes for CASSFSGGGPDEK. The CDR3 in its entirety is CASSFSGGGPDEKLFF.

At least ten counts were recorded for this clone. The observed sequence ends 3 residues before the CDR3 terminus, with the missing tail filled in from the germline J gene. The chain employs TRBV7-6 and TRBJ1-4; the D gene is possibly TRBD1 (6 bases). The V and J ends lost 2 bases and 0 bases respectively, with 10 bases between them. Germline V lookup: CDR1 SGHVS, CDR2 FNYEAQ. This CDR3 spans 16 amino acids. CDR3 DNA, as far as it was read: TGTGCCAGCAGCTTAAACAGGGCTGCAACTAATGAAAAA. Protein product: CASSLNRAATNEK. The full CDR3 sequence reads CASSLNRAATNEKLFF.

This clone was counted between two and nine times. The read gets to within 3 residues of the CDR3 end, and the germline J gene fills in the rest. V usage is TRBV7-6 and J usage is TRBJ2-5; D may be TRBD1 (6 bases). Germline-derived CDR1 and CDR2 are SGHVS and FNYEAQ. The CDR3 runs to 15 residues. The germline V and J ends were trimmed by 5 bases and 2 bases, with 15 bases remaining between them. This CDR3 is CASSLIQGRQETQYF. The CDR3 bases that were read are TGTGCCAGCAGCCTAATTCAGGGGAGACAAGAGACC.

This clone was seen ten or more times. The CDR3 is CASSPRSTGLAGVGELFF. The part of the CDR3 DNA that was read is TGTGCCAGTAGTCCCCGCTCAACGGGACTAGCGGGAGTCGGGGAG. V is TRBV19 and J is TRBJ2-2; 14 positions match TRBD2. The read terminates 3 residues before the CDR3 end, so the remaining end is supplied by the germline J gene. This CDR3 is 18 amino acids long. Germline CDR1 and CDR2: LNHDA and SQIVND (reference sequence). V was pared by 5 bases and J by 7 bases, with 12 bases of the junction left unmatched.

This clone has a count of ten or more. The CDR3 end lies 3 residues beyond the end of the read and is filled in from the germline J gene. The V call is TRBV20-1, the J call TRBJ1-5; 9 bases are shared with TRBD1. Trimming cost V 3 bases and J 5 bases; bases outside gene matches: 5. In germline, CDR1 is DFQATT, CDR2 SNEGSKA (reference sequence). The CDR3 contains 14 residues. The covered CDR3 bases are TGCAGTGCTAGTGAGGACAGGGGACATCAGCCC. Translating it yields CSASEDRGHQP. The entire CDR3 is CSASEDRGHQPQHF.

This clone was observed many times. Sequencing ends 3 residues short of the CDR3 end; the germline J gene provides the rest. The V gene is TRBV5-1, the J gene TRBJ1-3, with 7 positions matching TRBD1. The trim removed 2 bases at V and 2 bases at J, leaving 4 bases unmatched. The CDR3 contains 15 residues. Germline-derived CDR1 and CDR2 are SGHRS and YFSETQ. The sequenced CDR3 bases are TGCGCCAGCAGCTTATACACAGGGGCTGGAAACACC. It encodes CASSLYTGAGNT. The whole CDR3 protein reads CASSLYTGAGNTIYF.

This clone has at least ten counts. The read terminates 3 residues ahead of where the CDR3 ends, so the germline J gene completes it. The rearrangement joins TRBV9 to TRBJ2-1; 11 bases match TRBD1. The germline V gene encodes CDR1 SGDLS and CDR2 YYNGEE. This CDR3 comprises 16 residues. Trimming removed 4 bases from V and 7 bases from J; junction bases left unmatched: 10. CDR3 DNA, as far as it was read: TGTGCCAGCAGCACTCATCCCGGGACAGGGGGGAATGAG. Amino acids: CASSTHPGTGGNE. The full CDR3 reads CASSTHPGTGGNEQFF.

This clone was detected ten times or more. The CDR3 is cut off 3 residues early in the read; its end comes from the germline J gene. The chain links TRBV6-1 to TRBJ2-7; D is ambiguous. V was cut by 2 bases and J by 6 bases, with 17 bases left in between. The CDR3 is made up of 15 amino acids. CDR1 and CDR2 from the germline V gene are MNHNS and SASEGT. CDR3 loop: CASSEIISIPFEQYF. The part of the CDR3 DNA that was read is TGTGCCAGCAGTGAAATAATAAGCATACCCTTCGAG.

This clone was recorded at least ten times. Read data end 3 residues before the CDR3 end; the end is taken from the germline J gene. The chain carries TRBV9 and TRBJ2-3, with D possibly matching TRBD2 (5 bases). This CDR3 contains 15 residues. Per the germline V gene, CDR1 is SGDLS and CDR2 is YYNGEE. Trimming removed 1 base from V and 7 bases from J, with 16 bases in between. The chain's CDR3 is CASSVSTREQYTQYF. The DNA read from the CDR3 is TGTGCCAGCAGCGTATCCACTAGGGAACAATATACG.

This clone occurred many times. Read coverage stops 3 residues before the CDR3 terminus; the germline J gene supplies the remainder. V and J are TRBV13 and TRBJ1-1; no clear D gene. Germline CDR1 PRHDT, CDR2 FYEKMQ (reference sequence). Between the trimmed V and J ends, which lost 3 bases and 0 bases, there was a span of 17 bases. The CDR3 has 17 amino acids. CDR3 bases read: TGTGCCAGCAGCTTGTCACGGCCAATAGGGTTGAACACTGAA. This sequence encodes CASSLSRPIGLNTE. The full CDR3 sequence reads CASSLSRPIGLNTEAFF.

Ten or more counts support this clone. The read is 3 residues too short to cover the CDR3 end, so that end is filled in from the germline J gene. The rearrangement uses TRBV5-1 and TRBJ1-2; TRBD1 agrees at 9 bases. The V and J ends lost 4 bases and 4 bases, in that order; junction bases with no gene match: 5. This CDR3 contains 14 residues. Germline V gene data show CDR1 as SGHRS and CDR2 as YFSETQ. CDR3 DNA, as far as it was read: TGCGCCAGCAGCCCAACAGGGGGCTTCTATGGC. Translated, it gives CASSPTGGFYG. The CDR3 reads in full as CASSPTGGFYGYTF.

Many counts were recorded for this clone. The CDR3 end lies 3 residues beyond the end of the read and is filled in from the germline J gene. This chain links TRBV28 with TRBJ2-2; 11 bases match TRBD2. CDR3 length: 17 residues. Germline CDR1 and CDR2: MDHEN and SYDVKM. V trimming: 7 bases; J trimming: 5 bases; junction bases outside the gene matches: 12. The sequenced part of the CDR3 DNA is TGTGCCAGCACTATAGCGGGAGGGCCGTTACGGACCGGGGAG. Residues: CASTIAGGPLRTGE. The full CDR3 protein is CASTIAGGPLRTGELFF.

In this sample, this clone turned up a few times. The read comes to an end 3 residues before the CDR3 does, leaving the germline J gene to fill in the end. This chain connects TRBV11-1 to TRBJ1-4; no definite D call. V shed 4 bases and J shed 4 bases, with 7 bases lying between them. The CDR3 is 13 amino acids. In germline, CDR1 is SGHAT, CDR2 FQDESV (reference sequence). Partial CDR3 DNA: TGTGCCAGCAGCTCCAGATATAATGAAAAA. It yields the protein CASSSRYNEK. The CDR3 in full is CASSSRYNEKLFF.

The table lists this clone with many counts. Coverage ceases 3 residues before the CDR3 finishes, and the germline J gene fills in the end. The V call is TRBV7-8, the J call TRBJ2-7; 10 bases fit TRBD2. Trimming at V came to 3 bases and at J to 3 bases, leaving 14 bases not matched to a gene. The germline V gene has CDR1 SGHVS and CDR2 FQNEAQ. The CDR3 runs to 18 residues. The CDR3 sequence is CASSLVKTRTSGYYEQYF. Incomplete CDR3 DNA: TGTGCCAGCAGCTTGGTTAAAACGAGGACTAGCGGTTACTACGAG. Variable domain in full (rest from reference TRBV7-8 and TRBJ2-7): GAGVSQSPRYKVAKRGQDVALRCDPISGHVSLFWYQQALGQGPEFLTYFQNEAQLDKSGLPSDRFFAERPEGSVSTLKIQRTQQEDSAVYLCASSLVKTRTSGYYEQYFGPGTRLTVT.

This clone was counted ten times or more. Read coverage stops 3 residues before the CDR3 terminus; the germline J gene supplies the remainder. This chain joins TRBV5-1 and TRBJ2-2; D not resolved. Germline loops: CDR1 SGHRS, CDR2 YFSETQ. Between the trimmed V and J ends, which lost 6 bases and 6 bases, there was a span of 6 bases. The CDR3 consists of 11 residues. CDR3 in amino acids: CASKGSGELFF. The sequenced part of the CDR3 DNA is TGCGCCAGCAAAGGGTCCGGGGAG.

The DNA read from the CDR3 is TGTGCCAGCAGCTTAGTGCAGGGCTACGAG. This sequence encodes CASSLVQGYE. The CDR3 in its entirety is CASSLVQGYEQYF. The rearrangement links TRBV11-2 to TRBJ2-7; D perhaps matches TRBD1 (5 bases). Read sequence stops 3 residues before the CDR3 end, and the germline J gene provides the missing end. Germline V gene sequence: CDR1 SGHAT, CDR2 FQNNGV. V lost 1 base and J 3 bases, leaving 7 bases between the germline ends. The CDR3 sequence is 13 residues long.

This clone was observed at least ten times. The CDR3 end is not reached by the read, which stops 3 residues before it; the germline J gene fills it in. The rearrangement links TRBV12-3 or TRBV12-4 to TRBJ2-4; a weak D match, TRBD2 (6 bases). The CDR3 sequence is 13 residues long. V was cut by 4 bases and J by 7 bases, with 11 bases left in between. The CDR3 sequence is CASSSGTANIQYF. CDR3 DNA, as far as it was read: TGTGCCAGCAGTTCCGGGACTGCGAACATT.

The sequenced CDR3 bases are TGTGCCAGCTCACCACCGACAGGGAACTACGAG. Its translation is CASSPPTGNYE. The entire CDR3 protein is CASSPPTGNYEQYF. J is TRBJ2-7 and V is TRBV18, with 7 bases lining up with TRBD1. The CDR3 is cut off 3 residues early in the read; its end comes from the germline J gene. Germline lookup yields CDR1 KGHSH and CDR2 LQKENI. J gave up 3 bases and V 0 bases, and 2 bases lay outside the gene matches. The CDR3 totals 14 residues.

This clone was detected ten times or more. The read halts 3 residues ahead of the CDR3 end, with the missing end drawn from the germline J gene. This chain connects TRBV7-2 to TRBJ2-1; TRBD1 agrees at 7 bases. Trimming cost V 4 bases and J 9 bases; bases outside gene matches: 9. Germline assignment: CDR1 SGHTA and CDR2 FQGNSA. This CDR3 has 14 residues. The CDR3 bases that were read are TGTGCCAGCAGCTCATTCACAGGGGCGGTTGAG. It encodes CASSSFTGAVE. The whole CDR3 reads CASSSFTGAVEQFF.

This clone was counted ten times or more. The read terminates 3 residues before the CDR3 end, so the remaining end is supplied by the germline J gene. This sequence joins TRBV4-2 and TRBJ1-1; D unclear. The V end was cut by 4 bases, the J end by 6 bases, with 15 bases between. Looked up from germline, CDR1 is LGHNA and CDR2 is YNFKEQ. This CDR3 region has 14 residues. CDR3 DNA (partial): TGTGCCAGCAGCCCCTCCCAAGGCAACCCTGAA. This gives the protein CASSPSQGNPE. The full CDR3 is CASSPSQGNPEAFF.

This clone was observed at least ten times. Read data end 3 residues before the CDR3 end; the end is taken from the germline J gene. This chain joins TRBV6-2 or TRBV6-3 and TRBJ1-2; no clear D gene. Germline V gene sequence: CDR1 MNHEY, CDR2 SVGEGT. Trimming shortened V by 10 bases and J by 4 bases, and 13 bases separated the two germline ends. There are 12 residues in the CDR3. The sequenced CDR3 bases are TGTGCCACCTCGGCGGCCTCCTATGGC. Encoded protein: CATSAASYG. The entire CDR3 is CATSAASYGYTF.

Ten or more counts support this clone. The DNA ends 3 residues before the CDR3 does, and the rest of the CDR3 is filled in from the germline J gene. The V gene is TRBV20-1, the J gene TRBJ2-7; D ambiguous. Trimming took off 4 bases at V and 2 bases at J, with 12 bases between the two ends. CDR1 is DFQATT, CDR2 SNEGSKA, per germline (reference sequence). The CDR3 length is 13 residues. CDR3 DNA (partial): TGCAGTGCTACAACACCCATACCCTACGAG. This translates into CSATTPIPYE. The whole CDR3 sequence is CSATTPIPYEQYF.